A single sample is the source of the 30 T cell receptor beta chains below, sequenced in a study of blood T cell repertoires in COVID-19. Clones were sequenced by immunoSEQ multiplex PCR, and TCRdb holds only the in-frame ones, with some missing. The table lists some 160,000 clones, around 90% of them singletons. The specimen was peripheral blood. The receptors originated from a man aged 18 to 29 with COVID-19, enrolled during active disease.

V gene TRBV29-1 combines with J gene TRBJ1-3, with D unresolved. The CDR3 runs to 12 residues. Germline CDR1 and CDR2: SQVTM and ANQGSEA. Between the trimmed V and J ends, which lost 8 bases and 2 bases, there was a span of 10 bases. The chain's CDR3 is CSTRGPGNTIYF. The DNA of the CDR3 is TGCAGCACTCGCGGGCCTGGAAACACCATATATTTT.

V and J are TRBV11-3 and TRBJ2-1, with 8 bases aligning to TRBD2. This CDR3 is built from 15 residues. After removal of 0 bases from V and 6 bases from J, the junction contained 4 bases not matched to a gene. The germline V gene encodes CDR1 SGHNT and CDR2 YENEEA. The CDR3 loop reads CASSLDGTSINEQFF. The DNA for the CDR3 is TGTGCCAGCAGCTTAGACGGGACTAGTATCAATGAGCAGTTCTTC.

The DNA of the CDR3 is TGCGCCAGCAGTGAGTTCGTGGCGGACATAAGCACAGATACGCAGTATTTT. Translating it yields CASSEFVADISTDTQYF. The chain is built from TRBV10-2 and TRBJ2-3, with a possible D match to TRBD1 (5 bases). Deletions cut 1 base from V and 0 bases from J, with 14 bases between. Germline assignment: CDR1 WSHSY and CDR2 SAAADI. CDR3 length equals 17 residues.

The chain uses TRBV14 and TRBJ2-3; D call uncertain. Trimming took 4 bases from V and 7 from J, leaving 9 bases between them. The length of the CDR3 is 12 residues. CDR1 and CDR2 (germline): SGHDN, FVKESK. The DNA of the CDR3 is TGTGCCAGCAGCCCTCAACATAATACGCAGTATTTT. Its protein product is CASSPQHNTQYF.

The V call is TRBV4-2, the J call TRBJ2-7; no clear D. The V end lost 0 bases, the J end lost 2 bases, and 8 bases lay between the germline ends. The CDR3 covers 14 residues. Germline V gives CDR1 LGHNA, CDR2 YNFKEQ. In nucleotides, the CDR3 is TGTGCCAGCAGCCAAGACCGCTACGCCTACGAGCAGTACTTC. Translation: CASSQDRYAYEQYF.

V is TRBV6-2 or TRBV6-3 and J is TRBJ2-1; weak D call: TRBD2 (6 bases). Looked up from germline, CDR1 is MNHEY and CDR2 is SVGEGT. The CDR3 covers 18 residues. V was shortened by 2 bases and J by 4 bases, with 21 bases between the two germline ends. The CDR3 nucleotides read TGTGCCAGCAGTTACCGGATAACAGGACTACCAGTATACAATGAGCAGTTCTTC. It specifies CASSYRITGLPVYNEQFF.

The chain recombines TRBV28 with TRBJ1-2, with D uncertain. CDR1 is MDHEN and CDR2 is SYDVKM in the germline V gene. CDR3 length equals 12 residues. Between the trimmed V and J ends, which lost 8 bases and 2 bases, there was a span of 9 bases. CDR3 region: CASRGMNYGYTF. In nucleotides, the CDR3 is TGTGCCAGCCGGGGTATGAACTATGGCTACACCTTC.

The chain combines TRBV6-5 with TRBJ2-1; 9 bases match TRBD2. The CDR3 runs 14 residues. The germline gives CDR1 MNHEY, CDR2 SVGAGI. J lost 9 bases, V lost 8 bases, and 11 bases had no gene match. For the CDR3, the DNA is TGTGCCAGCGGGCGCGGGAGGGGGGAAGGTGAGCAGTTCTTC. Its translation: CASGRGRGEGEQFF.

This chain connects TRBV9 to TRBJ1-3; D not resolved. The length of the CDR3 is 14 residues. In germline, CDR1 is SGDLS, CDR2 YYNGEE. V was cut by 7 bases and J by 0 bases, with 11 bases left in between. In DNA form, the CDR3 reads TGTGCCAGCGGAGAGGGATTCTCTGGAAACACCATATATTTT. It translates to CASGEGFSGNTIYF.

The rearrangement joins TRBV10-2 to TRBJ2-1, with D possibly being TRBD1 (6 bases). CDR1 is WSHSY and CDR2 is SAAADI in the germline V gene. The V and J ends lost 6 bases and 9 bases respectively, with 18 bases between them. CDR3 size: 14 residues. The CDR3 coding sequence is TGCGCCAGCAGCCAGACAGGACTTGGGGGTGAGCAGTTCTTC. This sequence encodes CASSQTGLGGEQFF.

This chain uses TRBV11-2 with TRBJ1-1, with 9 bases fitting TRBD1. CDR1 and CDR2 from the germline V gene are SGHAT and FQNNGV. The CDR3 sequence is 17 residues long. Trimming at V came to 6 bases and at J to 0 bases, leaving 11 bases not matched to a gene. CDR3 sequence (DNA): TGTGCCAGCAGTCCGGGATTGGACAGGGGAATGAACACTGAAGCTTTCTTT. It specifies CASSPGLDRGMNTEAFF.

This rearrangement joins TRBV4-3 to TRBJ1-4; D uncertain. There are 16 residues in the CDR3. Between the trimmed V and J ends, which lost 0 bases and 0 bases, there was a span of 8 bases. Germline V gene sequence: CDR1 LGHNA, CDR2 YSLEER. In DNA form, the CDR3 reads TGCGCCAGCAGCCAAGATGACGGAGCAACTAATGAAAAACTGTTTTTT. Amino acid sequence: CASSQDDGATNEKLFF.

CDR3 region: CATSRGLAGDGRRFF. For the CDR3, the DNA is TGTGCCACCAGCAGAGGGCTAGCGGGAGATGGGAGGAGGTTCTTC. The chain links TRBV15 to TRBJ2-1; the match to TRBD2 covers 10 bases. The CDR3 covers 15 residues. Germline V gene sequence: CDR1 LNHNV, CDR2 YYDKDF (reference sequence). V lost 1 base, J lost 15 bases, and 12 bases stayed unmatched.

The CDR3 nucleotides are TGTGCCAGCAGTTACTCGGTGACTAGCGGTGAGCAGTTCTTC. Its protein product is CASSYSVTSGEQFF. V is TRBV6-2 or TRBV6-3 and J is TRBJ2-1; TRBD2 matches 9 bases. Germline CDR1 MNHEY, CDR2 SVGEGT. The CDR3 runs to 14 residues. J gave up 9 bases and V 0 bases, and 3 bases lay outside the gene matches.

The chain employs TRBV27 and TRBJ2-1, with D possibly TRBD2 on 5 matching bases. Germline assignment: CDR1 MNHEY and CDR2 SMNVEV (reference sequence). The CDR3 has 12 amino acids. Trimming left V 6 bases short and J 5 bases short, with 8 bases between. CDR3 sequence (DNA): TGTGCCAGCAGAAGCGGAAACAATGAGCAGTTCTTC. It yields the protein CASRSGNNEQFF.

The V gene is TRBV9, the J gene TRBJ1-2; 9 bases map to TRBD1. V was clipped by 3 bases and J by 8 bases; unmatched bases: 2. Per the germline V gene, CDR1 is SGDLS and CDR2 is YYNGEE. The CDR3 extends over 12 amino acids. CDR3 nucleotides: TGTGCCAGCAGCGCCACAGGGGGCGGCTACACCTTC. It is translated as CASSATGGGYTF.

As regards this clone: Other DNA sequences in this specimen translate into the identical CDR3. This rearrangement joins TRBV4-3 to TRBJ2-7; 10 nucleotides match TRBD2. Germline lookup yields CDR1 LGHNA and CDR2 YSLEER. V trimming: 0 bases; J trimming: 2 bases; junction bases outside the gene matches: 4. This CDR3 has 16 amino acids. The CDR3 DNA is TGCGCCAGCAGCCAAGATCGCCTAGCGGGGGCCTACGAGCAGTACTTC. This translates into CASSQDRLAGAYEQYF.

This clone has a single count. This rearrangement joins TRBV7-2 to TRBJ1-1; tentative D call: TRBD1 (5 bases). The V end lost 5 bases, the J end lost 1 base, and 17 bases lay between the germline ends. Germline V CDR1 and CDR2: SGHTA, FQGNSA. The CDR3 has 16 amino acids. This chain's CDR3 is CASSRTLGGANTEAFF. The CDR3 region has the DNA TGTGCCAGCAGCAGGACGCTCGGTGGGGCGAACACTGAAGCTTTCTTT.

The gene calls are TRBV19 and TRBJ1-6; unclear D gene. Per germline, CDR1 LNHDA and CDR2 SQIVND (reference sequence). This CDR3 is 12 amino acids long. Trimming removed 3 bases from V and 10 bases from J, with 7 bases in between. CDR3 sequence: CASSIWPSPLHF. CDR3 sequence (DNA): TGTGCCAGTAGTATCTGGCCATCACCCCTCCACTTT.

This clone was detected only once. J is TRBJ2-3 and V is TRBV5-1; D remains unclear. The germline V gene has CDR1 SGHRS and CDR2 YFSETQ. V was trimmed by 0 bases and J by 5 bases, leaving 16 bases between them. The CDR3 is 16 amino acids. CDR3 region: CASSLGALSRVDTQYF. CDR3 in DNA: TGCGCCAGCAGCTTGGGAGCCCTCTCCCGAGTAGATACGCAGTATTTT. The complete variable domain, with remaining parts taken from reference TRBV5-1 and TRBJ2-3, reads KAGVTQTPRYLIKTRGQQVTLSCSPISGHRSVSWYQQTPGQGLQFLFEYFSETQRNKGNFPGRFSGRQFSNSRSEMNVSTLELGDSALYLCASSLGALSRVDTQYFGPGTRLTVL.

The chain couples TRBV9 to TRBJ1-2, with 12 bases identical to TRBD1. V lost 4 bases to trimming and J lost 8 bases; unmatched junction nucleotides: 9. The CDR3 totals 15 residues. The germline V gene encodes CDR1 SGDLS and CDR2 YYNGEE. The CDR3 loop is CASSLGQGASVGYTF. For the CDR3, the DNA is TGTGCCAGCAGCCTGGGACAGGGGGCGTCGGTAGGCTACACCTTC.

V and J are TRBV15 and TRBJ2-7, with a possible D match to TRBD2 (6 bases). CDR3 length: 14 amino acids. V was trimmed by 0 bases and J by 4 bases, leaving 10 bases between them. Germline values: CDR1 LNHNV, CDR2 YYDKDF (reference sequence). This CDR3 is CATSREWGEYEQYF. CDR3 nucleotides: TGTGCCACCAGCAGAGAGTGGGGGGAATACGAGCAGTACTTC.

This chain joins TRBV14 and TRBJ1-3; D uncertain. V was cut by 5 bases and J by 0 bases, with 11 bases left in between. The CDR3 has 15 residues. Germline CDR1 and CDR2: SGHDN and FVKESK. The CDR3 bases are TGTGCCAGCAGCTCCAGGCTTAGCTCTGGAAACACCATATATTTT. It encodes CASSSRLSSGNTIYF.

A single count supports this clone. The rearrangement uses TRBV19 and TRBJ1-5; 8 bases are shared with TRBD1. CDR1 LNHDA and CDR2 SQIVND come from the germline V gene (reference sequence). The trim removed 11 bases at V and 0 bases at J, leaving 9 bases unmatched. This CDR3 has 15 residues. CDR3 region: CASCRDRTSNQPQHF. The CDR3 DNA follows: TGTGCCTCATGCCGGGACAGGACTAGCAATCAGCCCCAGCATTTT.

This clone was detected once. This chain uses TRBV10-3 with TRBJ2-7, with TRBD1 identical over 10 bases. Germline CDR1 is ENHRY and CDR2 is SYGVKD. The CDR3 extends over 16 amino acids. V was clipped by 8 bases and J by 1 base; unmatched bases: 11. The CDR3 loop is CAISRREGQGSYEQYF. The CDR3 DNA follows: TGTGCCATCTCCCGTCGGGAGGGACAGGGGTCCTACGAGCAGTACTTC.

The chain couples TRBV2 to TRBJ2-7; possible D gene TRBD2, 5 bases. Germline CDR1 is SNHLY and CDR2 is FYNNEI. The CDR3 consists of 14 residues. Trimming shortened V by 4 bases and J by 5 bases, and 15 bases separated the two germline ends. As DNA, the CDR3 is TGTGCCAGCAGTGTGGGAGACGGGCGCAACGAGCAGTACTTC. Its translation is CASSVGDGRNEQYF.

V and J are TRBV7-2 and TRBJ1-5; D is uncertain. V gave up 0 bases and J gave up 9 bases, with 18 bases separating them. Germline-derived CDR1 and CDR2 are SGHTA and FQGNSA. The CDR3 length is 16 residues. CDR3 nucleotide sequence: TGTGCCAGCAGCTTAGCTTGGAGGGCCCGGGATGGGCCCCAGCATTTT. Residues: CASSLAWRARDGPQHF.

Comments on this clone: This sample also contains other DNA sequences that code for the same CDR3. The chain recombines TRBV28 with TRBJ1-5; D unclear. The germline V gene encodes CDR1 MDHEN and CDR2 SYDVKM. This CDR3 has 11 residues. V lost 5 bases and J 6 bases, leaving 5 bases between the germline ends. The CDR3 is CASSPGQPQHF. Here the CDR3 DNA reads TGTGCCAGCAGTCCGGGTCAGCCCCAGCATTTT.

The chain uses TRBV21-1 and TRBJ2-7; the table's TRBD1 call for D was not verified on the DNA. TRBV21-1 is termed a pseudogene. This CDR3 has 13 amino acids. The CDR3 coding sequence is TGTGCCAGCAGCCCCCGTTCAGGTCCCTCAAAGTACTTC. Its protein is CASSPRSGPSKYF.

In its sample, this clone was seen many times. The V and J genes are TRBV6-4 and TRBJ2-2, with a tentative D call TRBD2 (5 bases). The CDR3 loop spans 15 amino acids. V was clipped by 0 bases and J by 0 bases, with 5 bases between them. Germline CDR1 is MRHNA and CDR2 is SNTAGT. CDR3 DNA: TGTGCCAGCAGTGACTCTAGCGCGAACACCGGGGAGCTGTTTTTT. This sequence encodes CASSDSSANTGELFF.